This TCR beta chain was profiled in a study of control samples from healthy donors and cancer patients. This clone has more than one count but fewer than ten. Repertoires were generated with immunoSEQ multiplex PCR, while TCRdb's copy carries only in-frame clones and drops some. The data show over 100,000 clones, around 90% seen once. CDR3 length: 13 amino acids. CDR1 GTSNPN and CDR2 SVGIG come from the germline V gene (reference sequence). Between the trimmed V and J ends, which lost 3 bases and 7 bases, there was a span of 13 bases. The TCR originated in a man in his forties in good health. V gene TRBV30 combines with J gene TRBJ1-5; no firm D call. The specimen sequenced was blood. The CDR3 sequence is CAWRGLPNQPQHF. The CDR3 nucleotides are TGTGCCTGGAGAGGCCTACCCAACCAGCCCCAGCATTTT.